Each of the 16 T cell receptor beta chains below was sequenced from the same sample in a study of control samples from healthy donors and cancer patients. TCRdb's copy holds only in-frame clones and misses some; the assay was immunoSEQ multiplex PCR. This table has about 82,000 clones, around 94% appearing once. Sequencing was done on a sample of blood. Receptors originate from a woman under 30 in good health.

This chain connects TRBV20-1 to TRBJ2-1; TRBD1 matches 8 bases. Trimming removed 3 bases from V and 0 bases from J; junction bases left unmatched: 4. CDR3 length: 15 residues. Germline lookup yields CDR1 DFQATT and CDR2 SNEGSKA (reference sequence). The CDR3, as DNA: TGCAGTGCTAGTCTCACAGGGGGCTCCTACAATGAGCAGTTCTTC. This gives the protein CSASLTGGSYNEQFF.

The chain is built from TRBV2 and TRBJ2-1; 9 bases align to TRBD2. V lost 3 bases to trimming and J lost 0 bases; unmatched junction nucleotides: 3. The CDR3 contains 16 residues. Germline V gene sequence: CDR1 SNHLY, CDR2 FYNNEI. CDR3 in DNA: TGTGCCAGCAGTGATCAAGCGGGGGGCTCCTACAATGAGCAGTTCTTC. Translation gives CASSDQAGGSYNEQFF.

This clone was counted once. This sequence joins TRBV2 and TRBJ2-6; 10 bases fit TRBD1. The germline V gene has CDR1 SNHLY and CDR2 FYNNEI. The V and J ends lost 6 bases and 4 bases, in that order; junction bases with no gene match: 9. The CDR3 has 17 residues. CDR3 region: CASRPGQGLEGANVLTF. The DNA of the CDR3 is TGTGCCAGCAGGCCGGGACAGGGGTTGGAAGGGGCCAACGTCCTGACTTTC.

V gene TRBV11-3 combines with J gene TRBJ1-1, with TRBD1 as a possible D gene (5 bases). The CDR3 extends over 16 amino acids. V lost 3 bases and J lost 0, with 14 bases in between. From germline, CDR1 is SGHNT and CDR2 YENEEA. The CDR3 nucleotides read TGTGCCAGCAGCTTTGCTCACCTGACAGTGAACACTGAAGCTTTCTTT. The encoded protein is CASSFAHLTVNTEAFF. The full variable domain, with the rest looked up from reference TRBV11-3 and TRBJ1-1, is EAGVVQSPRYKIIEKKQPVAFWCNPISGHNTLYWYLQNLGQGPELLIRYENEEAVDDSQLPKDRFSAERLKGVDSTLKIQPAELGDSAVYLCASSFAHLTVNTEAFFGQGTRLTVV.

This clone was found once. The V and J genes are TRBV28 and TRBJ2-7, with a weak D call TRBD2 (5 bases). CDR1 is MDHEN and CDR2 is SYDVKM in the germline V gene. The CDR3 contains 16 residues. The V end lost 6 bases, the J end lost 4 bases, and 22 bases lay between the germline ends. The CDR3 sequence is CASRTSVGGGLYEQYF. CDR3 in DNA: TGTGCCAGCAGAACGTCCGTGGGCGGCGGACTTTACGAGCAGTACTTC.

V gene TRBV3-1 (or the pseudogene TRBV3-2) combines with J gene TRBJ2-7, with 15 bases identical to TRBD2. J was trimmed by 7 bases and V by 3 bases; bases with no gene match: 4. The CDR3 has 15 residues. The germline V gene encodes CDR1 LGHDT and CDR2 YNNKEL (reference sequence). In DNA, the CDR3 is TGTGCCAGCAGCCACGGACTAGCGGGAGGGTCAGAGCAGTACTTC. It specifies CASSHGLAGGSEQYF.

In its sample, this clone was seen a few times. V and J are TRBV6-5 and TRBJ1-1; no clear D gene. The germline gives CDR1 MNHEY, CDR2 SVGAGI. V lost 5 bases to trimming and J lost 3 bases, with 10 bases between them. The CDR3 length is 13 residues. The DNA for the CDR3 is TGTGCCAGCAGTCCCCGACTGCACACTGAAGCTTTCTTT. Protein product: CASSPRLHTEAFF.

The CDR3, as DNA: TGTGCCAGCAGGAAACTAGGGACCTCTTTTGAGACCCAGTACTTC. Encoded protein: CASRKLGTSFETQYF. This chain connects TRBV6-5 to TRBJ2-5; D assignment may be TRBD1 or TRBD2 (5 bases each). This CDR3 region has 15 residues. Germline V lookup: CDR1 MNHEY, CDR2 SVGAGI. V was pared by 6 bases and J by 5 bases, with 19 bases between.

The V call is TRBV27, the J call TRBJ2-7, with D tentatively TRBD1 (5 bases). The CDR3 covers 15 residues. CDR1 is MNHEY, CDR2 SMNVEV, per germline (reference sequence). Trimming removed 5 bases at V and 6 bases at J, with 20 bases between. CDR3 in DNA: TGTGCCAGCAGTCCATCTGGGGCCGTTCGAGTCGAGCAGTACTTC. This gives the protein CASSPSGAVRVEQYF.

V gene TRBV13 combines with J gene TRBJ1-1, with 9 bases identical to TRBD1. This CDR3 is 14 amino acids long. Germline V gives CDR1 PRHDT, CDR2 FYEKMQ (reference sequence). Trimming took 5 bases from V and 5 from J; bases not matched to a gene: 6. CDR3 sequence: CASSPGTGWTEAFF. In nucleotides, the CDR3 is TGTGCCAGCAGCCCAGGGACAGGGTGGACTGAAGCTTTCTTT.

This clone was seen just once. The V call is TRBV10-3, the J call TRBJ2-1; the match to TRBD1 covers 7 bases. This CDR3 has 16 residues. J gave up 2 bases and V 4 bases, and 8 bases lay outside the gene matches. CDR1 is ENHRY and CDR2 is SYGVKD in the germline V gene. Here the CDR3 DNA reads TGTGCCATCAGTGGGGGTTCGGGACAGCCCTACAATGAGCAGTTCTTC. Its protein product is CAISGGSGQPYNEQFF.

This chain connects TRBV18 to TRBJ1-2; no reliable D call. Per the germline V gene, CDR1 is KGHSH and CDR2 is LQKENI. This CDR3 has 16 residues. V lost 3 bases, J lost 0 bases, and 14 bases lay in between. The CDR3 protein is CASSPTMEPTNYGYTF. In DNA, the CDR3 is TGTGCCAGCTCACCTACTATGGAGCCAACTAACTATGGCTACACCTTC.

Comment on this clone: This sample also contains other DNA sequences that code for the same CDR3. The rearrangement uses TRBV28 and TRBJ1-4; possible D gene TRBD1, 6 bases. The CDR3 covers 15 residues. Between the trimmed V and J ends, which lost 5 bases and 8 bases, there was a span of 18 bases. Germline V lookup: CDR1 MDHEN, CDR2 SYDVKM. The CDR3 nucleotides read TGTGCCAGCAGTACAACAGGGCTGACCCCCGAAAAACTGTTTTTT. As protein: CASSTTGLTPEKLFF.

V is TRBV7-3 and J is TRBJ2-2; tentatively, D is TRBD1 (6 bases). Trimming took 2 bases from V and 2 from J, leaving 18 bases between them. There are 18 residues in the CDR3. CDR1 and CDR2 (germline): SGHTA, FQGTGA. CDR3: CASSLGALRGYNTGELFF. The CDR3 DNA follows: TGTGCCAGCAGCTTAGGCGCTCTCAGGGGCTATAACACCGGGGAGCTGTTTTTT.

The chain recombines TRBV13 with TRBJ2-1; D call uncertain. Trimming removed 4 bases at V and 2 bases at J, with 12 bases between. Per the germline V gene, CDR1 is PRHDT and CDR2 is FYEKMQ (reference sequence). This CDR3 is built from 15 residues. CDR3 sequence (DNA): TGTGCCAGCAGCTCCCCGCTCGGACCCTACAATGAGCAGTTCTTC. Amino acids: CASSSPLGPYNEQFF.

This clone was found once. CDR3 DNA: TGTGCCAGCAGCCTTTTTTTCCCCGACACCATATATTTT. Translating it yields CASSLFFPDTIYF. V and J are TRBV14 and TRBJ1-3, with D hard to call. Germline CDR1 is SGHDN and CDR2 is FVKESK. The length of the CDR3 is 13 residues. Trimming took off 4 bases at V and 8 bases at J, with 12 bases between the two ends.